This T cell receptor beta chain was sequenced in a study of blood T cell repertoires in COVID-19. Whole-study context: PBMCs, B-cell-depleted T cells, or T cells provided the cDNA or gDNA that made up the material.

Clones were sequenced by immunoSEQ multiplex PCR, and TCRdb holds only the in-frame ones, with some missing. The repertoire holds hundreds of thousands of clones, with 80% to 90% as singletons. Participants were aged roughly 18 to 89 years from approximately 25 US areas. What the recovered Cohort 3 donors had was two negative PCRs, clearance, or symptom resolution. Between the trimmed V and J ends, which lost 3 bases and 1 base, there was a span of 15 bases. Germline lookup yields CDR1 MGHRA and CDR2 YSYEKL. The CDR3 is 17 amino acids. The sample consisted of PBMCs or T cells enriched from blood (not recorded which). This sequence joins TRBV4-1 and TRBJ1-4; no clear D gene. This sequence was found in a man younger than 35 who had recovered from COVID-19. CDR3 sequence reads: CASSQPGLERTNEKLFF. The CDR3 bases are TGCGCCAGCAGCCAGCCCGGACTCGAACGAACTAATGAAAAACTGTTTTTT.